One TCR beta chain is described in this entry. This specimen comes from a study of cytomegalovirus exposure and HLA in healthy donors. The PCR made use of 60 Vbeta and 13 Jbeta primers. Clones were read by immunoSEQ multiplex PCR, and TCRdb kept only the in-frame ones, dropping some. This table holds 170,000 or so clones, 84% found once. CDR1 is SGHAT, CDR2 FQNNGV, per germline. The germline V and J ends were trimmed by 5 bases and 0 bases, with 11 bases remaining between them. CDR3 size: 15 residues. The origin of this receptor is a boy under 10 years old in good health and CMV-seronegative. Sample: PBMCs. The gene calls are TRBV11-2 and TRBJ2-1; D is possibly TRBD1 (5 bases). For the CDR3, the DNA is TGTGCCAGCAGCCCCCTCCAGGGCTCCTACAATGAGCAGTTCTTC. This encodes CASSPLQGSYNEQFF.